Presented here are 6 T cell receptor beta chains from one specimen sequenced in a study of control samples from healthy donors and cancer patients. Assay: immunoSEQ multiplex PCR; the TCRdb copy retains only in-frame clones and omits some. The sample holds over 75,000 clones, about 82% seen once. Sequencing was carried out using blood. Source of these receptors: a man aged 25-45 years in good health.

The genes are TRBV6-5 and TRBJ1-5; D is ambiguous. V shed 0 bases and J shed 8 bases, with 2 bases lying between them. Germline CDR1 and CDR2: MNHEY and SVGAGI. CDR3 length: 11 amino acids. CDR3: CASSYSEPQHF. In DNA, the CDR3 is TGTGCCAGCAGTTACTCGGAGCCCCAGCATTTT.

CDR3 nucleotides: TGTGCCAGTAGATCATTAATCGGGGGGAACACTGAAGCTTTCTTT. This translates into CASRSLIGGNTEAFF. The chain joins TRBV19 to TRBJ1-1, with a tentative D call TRBD1 (5 bases). CDR1 is LNHDA and CDR2 is SQIVND in the germline V gene (reference sequence). The CDR3 covers 15 residues. Trimming stripped 6 bases from V and 1 base from J, with 15 bases between.

The chain has TRBV28 and TRBJ1-2, with 8 bases lining up with TRBD1. Germline assignment: CDR1 MDHEN and CDR2 SYDVKM. After removal of 10 bases from V and 9 bases from J, the junction contained 7 bases not matched to a gene. The CDR3 runs to 11 residues. CDR3 amino acids: CATDRGLSYTF. In DNA form, the CDR3 reads TGTGCCACCGACAGGGGTTTGAGCTACACCTTC.

The J gene is TRBJ2-7, the V gene TRBV7-9; D ambiguous. The germline V and J ends were trimmed by 5 bases and 3 bases, with 8 bases remaining between them. In germline, CDR1 is SEHNR, CDR2 FQNEAQ (reference sequence). CDR3 length equals 12 residues. Here the CDR3 reads CASSPDIYEQYF. For the CDR3, the DNA is TGTGCCAGCAGCCCAGACATCTACGAGCAGTACTTC.

The chain combines TRBV10-3 with TRBJ1-2; no clear D. Germline CDR1 is ENHRY and CDR2 is SYGVKD. This CDR3 comprises 14 residues. V lost 3 bases to trimming and J lost 3 bases, with 11 bases between them. CDR3 sequence reads: CAISDSGRDYGYTF. The CDR3 coding sequence is TGTGCCATCAGTGACAGTGGAAGGGACTATGGCTACACCTTC.

The chain has TRBV7-2 and TRBJ2-7, with D possibly called TRBD1 or TRBD2 (5 bases each). The ends were cut back, 5 bases at V and 2 bases at J, with 19 bases in the middle. Looked up from germline, CDR1 is SGHTA and CDR2 is FQGNSA. The length of the CDR3 is 16 residues. Here the CDR3 DNA reads TGTGCCAGCAGCCCAGGGTCAAGCGGAACCCCCTACGAGCAGTACTTC. Translation: CASSPGSSGTPYEQYF.